Listed here are 11 T cell receptor beta chains from one sample, sequenced in a study of technical replicates of blood from four donors. The method was immunoSEQ multiplex PCR; TCRdb's version includes in-frame clones alone and lacks a portion of them. The data show about 72,000 clones, with around 95% seen just once and more than 0.2% held by the top ten. Material: T cells isolated from PBMCs. Every receptor here comes from a human donor in good health.

The rearrangement uses TRBV11-2 and TRBJ2-1; 7 bases line up with TRBD2. V lost 5 bases and J lost 3; bases outside the gene matches: 7. The CDR3 extends over 15 amino acids. Germline V gene lookup returns CDR1 SGHAT and CDR2 FQNNGV. CDR3 bases: TGTGCCAGCAGCCCTCCGGGAGGTTACTACAATGAGCAGTTCTTC. This gives the protein CASSPPGGYYNEQFF.

The V and J genes are TRBV7-9 and TRBJ2-7; TRBD2 aligns across 8 bases. The CDR3 contains 17 residues. Germline lookup yields CDR1 SEHNR and CDR2 FQNEAQ (reference sequence). The trim removed 3 bases at V and 0 bases at J, leaving 10 bases unmatched. CDR3 nucleotides: TGTGCCAGCAGCTTCGGGGGGGCGGACTCTCTCTCCTACGAGCAGTACTTC. Encoded protein: CASSFGGADSLSYEQYF. Based on the CDR3 plus reference TRBV7-9 and TRBJ2-7, the full variable domain is DTGVSQNPRHKITKRGQNVTFRCDPISEHNRLYWYRQTLGQGPEFLTYFQNEAQLEKSRLLSDRFSAERPKGSFSTLEIQRTEQGDSAMYLCASSFGGADSLSYEQYFGPGTRLTVT.

The DNA for the CDR3 is TGTGCCAGCACCTTAGGCGGGGTAATGAGCAATCAGCCCCAGCATTTT. It yields the protein CASTLGGVMSNQPQHF. V and J are TRBV28 and TRBJ1-5, with D unclear. Germline V gives CDR1 MDHEN, CDR2 SYDVKM. The CDR3 sequence is 16 residues long. V lost 7 bases and J 1 base, leaving 17 bases between the germline ends.

The rearrangement joins TRBV5-6 to TRBJ2-7, with 10 bases fitting TRBD1. Trimming cost V 4 bases and J 7 bases; bases outside gene matches: 11. From germline, CDR1 is SGHDT and CDR2 YYEEEE. CDR3 length: 15 amino acids. The CDR3 DNA is TGTGCCAGCAGCCCCCGACAGGGGGCCCGAGAAGAGCAGTACTTC. Translation gives CASSPRQGAREEQYF.

The chain couples TRBV13 to TRBJ2-2; D ambiguous. Germline CDR1 reads PRHDT; CDR2 reads FYEKMQ (reference sequence). The CDR3 runs 14 residues. V lost 5 bases, J lost 4 bases, and 11 bases lay in between. The CDR3 nucleotides read TGTGCCAGCAGCCCTAAAACTATCACCGGGGAGCTGTTTTTT. Its translation is CASSPKTITGELFF. The whole variable domain, filled in from reference TRBV13 and TRBJ2-2, reads AAGVIQSPRHLIKEKRETATLKCYPIPRHDTVYWYQQGPGQDPQFLISFYEKMQSDKGSIPDRFSAQQFSDYHSELNMSSLELGDSALYFCASSPKTITGELFFGEGSRLTVL.

The rearrangement links TRBV5-1 to TRBJ1-5; D not resolved. The CDR3 is 15 residues long. The V gene's germline CDR1 is SGHRS and CDR2 YFSETQ. Deletions cut 1 base from V and 1 base from J, with 9 bases between. CDR3: CASSLSVGSNQPQHF. The DNA of the CDR3 is TGCGCCAGCAGCTTGAGCGTTGGGAGCAATCAGCCCCAGCATTTT.

The chain joins TRBV6-1 to TRBJ2-7, with 7 positions matching TRBD2. This CDR3 is built from 15 residues. Losses at the gene ends were 5 bases for V and 2 bases for J; bases not matched to a gene: 9. CDR1 and CDR2 (germline): MNHNS, SASEGT. The CDR3 region is CASSPSGMVTYEQYF. The CDR3 bases are TGTGCCAGCAGTCCAAGCGGGATGGTAACCTACGAGCAGTACTTC.

The rearrangement joins TRBV6-1 to TRBJ2-1; 9 bases are shared with TRBD2. The CDR3 length is 17 residues. The germline CDR1 and CDR2 sequences are MNHNS and SASEGT. The V segment lost 1 base and the J segment 8 bases; nucleotides outside the gene matches: 12. CDR3 sequence reads: CASSEVIAGGIPHEQFF. The CDR3 DNA sequence: TGTGCCAGCAGTGAAGTAATTGCGGGGGGGATCCCCCATGAGCAGTTCTTC.

This chain joins TRBV9 and TRBJ1-6; D not resolved. The germline V and J ends were trimmed by 0 bases and 4 bases, with 11 bases remaining between them. Germline CDR1 and CDR2: SGDLS and YYNGEE. The CDR3 is made up of 16 amino acids. CDR3 sequence: CASSVGPIGYNSPLHF. In nucleotides, the CDR3 is TGTGCCAGCAGCGTAGGCCCAATCGGGTATAATTCACCCCTCCACTTT.

The CDR3 region is CASSIEETTGGEAFF. The CDR3 DNA sequence: TGTGCCAGTAGTATAGAAGAAACGACAGGGGGGGAAGCTTTCTTT. V gene TRBV19 combines with J gene TRBJ1-1; 9 positions agree with TRBD1. The V gene end was trimmed by 0 bases and the J gene end by 8 bases; junction bases not matched to a gene: 7. The CDR3 covers 15 residues. CDR1 is LNHDA and CDR2 is SQIVND in the germline V gene (reference sequence).

This clone was found once. The rearrangement uses TRBV11-2 and TRBJ1-2; 7 nucleotides align to TRBD1. This CDR3 is 12 amino acids long. Germline assignment: CDR1 SGHAT and CDR2 FQNNGV. Trimming took 2 bases from V and 8 from J; bases not matched to a gene: 2. The CDR3 nucleotides read TGTGCCAGCAGCTTAAACAGGGGCGGCTACACCTTC. Translated: CASSLNRGGYTF.